This T cell receptor (beta chain) emerged from a study of control samples from healthy donors and cancer patients. From germline, CDR1 is KGHDR and CDR2 SFDVKD. This CDR3 spans 12 amino acids. The trim removed 11 bases at V and 0 bases at J, leaving 0 bases unmatched. Sequencing used immunoSEQ multiplex PCR; TCRdb keeps in-frame clones, though not all of them. Of 120,000 to 150,000 clones in the sample, 75% to 90% were seen once. The sequence was collected from a young woman in good health. This chain uses TRBV24-1 with TRBJ2-3, with 8 bases lining up with TRBD2. Material: blood. The chain's CDR3 is CAIAGSTDTQYF. CDR3 nucleotides: TGTGCCATAGCGGGAAGCACAGATACGCAGTATTTT.